One sample yielded the 30 T cell receptor beta chains listed below, sequenced in a study of blood T cell repertoires in COVID-19. Sequencing used immunoSEQ multiplex PCR; TCRdb keeps in-frame clones, though not all of them. The sample gives about 280,000 clones, around 82% of which show up once; roughly 9.4% is in the top ten. The sequencing input was peripheral blood. Receptors originate from a woman in her fifties or sixties who had recovered from COVID-19.

The gene calls are TRBV2 and TRBJ2-7; 14 bases match TRBD2. V gave up 8 bases and J gave up 2 bases; unmatched junction bases: 5. The CDR3 extends over 15 amino acids. Germline lookup yields CDR1 SNHLY and CDR2 FYNNEI. In nucleotides, the CDR3 is TGTGCCAGCTGGACTAGCGGGGGGCAGACCTACGAGCAGTACTTC. Residues: CASWTSGGQTYEQYF.

This clone was recorded only once. V usage is TRBV27 and J usage is TRBJ2-2; TRBD1 matches 9 bases. V gave up 0 bases and J gave up 4 bases; unmatched junction bases: 9. CDR3 length: 18 amino acids. CDR1 is MNHEY and CDR2 is SMNVEV in the germline V gene (reference sequence). Written as DNA, the CDR3 is TGTGCCAGCAGTTTATCGAGAGTTGGACAGGGGCCCACCGGGGAGCTGTTTTTT. Its translation is CASSLSRVGQGPTGELFF.

This chain connects TRBV25-1 to TRBJ2-7; a weak D match, TRBD2 (5 bases). Trimming took off 8 bases at V and 7 bases at J, with 12 bases between the two ends. The CDR3 is 11 amino acids. CDR1 and CDR2 from the germline V gene are MGHDK and SYGVNS. The CDR3 DNA reads as TGTGCCAGCGGAGGCCCCCGGGAGCAGTACTTC. Translated: CASGGPREQYF.

This clone came up a few times. This chain connects TRBV7-2 to TRBJ2-2, with a possible D match to TRBD1 (5 bases). CDR1 SGHTA and CDR2 FQGNSA come from the germline V gene. CDR3 size: 17 residues. Trimming stripped 5 bases from V and 3 bases from J, with 19 bases between. This CDR3 reads CASSPTTQGSYTGELFF. DNA of the CDR3: TGTGCCAGCAGCCCCACGACCCAGGGATCGTACACCGGGGAGCTGTTTTTT.

The V call is TRBV7-3, the J call TRBJ2-1; 7 bases line up with TRBD2. The CDR3 contains 13 residues. Germline V gene data show CDR1 as SGHTA and CDR2 as FQGTGA. V shed 4 bases and J 3 bases; nucleotides not matched to a gene: 0. CDR3 sequence reads: CASSSSGYNEQFF. The CDR3 DNA reads TGTGCCAGCAGCTCTAGCGGCTACAATGAGCAGTTCTTC.

The chain carries TRBV7-8 and TRBJ2-7; 11 bases are shared with TRBD1. V shed 6 bases, J shed 3 bases, and the junction held 10 bases outside the gene matches. The CDR3 has 16 residues. Germline assignment: CDR1 SGHVS and CDR2 FQNEAQ. CDR3 residues: CASRALGTGGNYEQYF. The CDR3 DNA sequence: TGTGCCAGCAGGGCCCTGGGGACAGGGGGAAACTACGAGCAGTACTTC.

CDR3 protein: CASKRGLDTEAFF. CDR3 DNA sequence: TGTGCCAGCAAGCGGGGCCTTGACACTGAAGCTTTCTTT. The chain joins TRBV2 to TRBJ1-1; possible D gene TRBD1, 5 bases. CDR3 length equals 13 residues. V was pared by 7 bases and J by 3 bases, with 12 bases between. Per the germline V gene, CDR1 is SNHLY and CDR2 is FYNNEI.

A word on this clone: One end of the junction does not line up with germline, which may come from a read error. The rearrangement joins TRBV30 to TRBJ2-2, with 7 bases that match TRBD2. The CDR3 is 16 residues long. Germline-derived CDR1 and CDR2 are GTSNPN and SVGIG (reference sequence). The CDR3 protein is CARSGAGVTRSGELFF. Written as DNA, the CDR3 is TGTGCCCGGAGCGGGGCGGGGGTGACCAGATCCGGGGAGCTGTTTTTT.

This chain links TRBV28 with TRBJ2-7; 10 nucleotides line up with TRBD2. J lost 5 bases, V lost 6 bases, and 4 bases had no gene match. The CDR3 sequence is 13 residues long. Germline assignment: CDR1 MDHEN and CDR2 SYDVKM. The CDR3 sequence: CASRLAGSHEQYF. DNA for the CDR3: TGTGCCAGCAGACTAGCGGGATCCCACGAGCAGTACTTC. Full variable domain (remainder filled in from reference TRBV28 and TRBJ2-7): DVKVTQSSRYLVKRTGEKVFLECVQDMDHENMFWYRQDPGLGLRLIYFSYDVKMKEKGDIPEGYSVSREKKERFSLILESASTNQTSMYLCASRLAGSHEQYFGPGTRLTVT.

This clone was observed a single time. The chain has TRBV27 and TRBJ1-5, with TRBD1 identical over 11 bases. Trimming at V came to 6 bases and at J to 7 bases, leaving 11 bases not matched to a gene. The CDR3 is 16 residues long. The V gene's germline CDR1 is MNHEY and CDR2 SMNVEV (reference sequence). This CDR3 reads CASRKTGQGAGQPQHF. The CDR3 DNA follows: TGTGCCAGCAGAAAAACCGGACAGGGGGCCGGGCAGCCCCAGCATTTT.

The chain links TRBV5-8 to TRBJ1-5; D not certain. Trimming removed 0 bases from V and 2 bases from J, with 9 bases in between. The germline V gene has CDR1 SGHTS and CDR2 YDEGEE. This CDR3 is 15 amino acids long. The CDR3 DNA is TGTGCCAGCAGCTTGGGTTGGGGAGGCAATCAGCCCCAGCATTTT. Protein sequence: CASSLGWGGNQPQHF.

The chain couples TRBV25-1 to TRBJ2-7, with TRBD2 matching over 12 bases. Germline values: CDR1 MGHDK, CDR2 SYGVNS. J lost 3 bases, V lost 5 bases, and 2 bases had no gene match. CDR3 length equals 14 residues. The CDR3 bases are TGTGCCAGCAGTAAGGGACTAGCGGGCTACGAGCAGTACTTC. It specifies CASSKGLAGYEQYF.

The V gene is TRBV7-2, the J gene TRBJ2-4; 11 bases line up with TRBD2. V was clipped by 2 bases and J by 1 base; unmatched bases: 4. Germline CDR1 SGHTA, CDR2 FQGNSA. The CDR3 contains 17 residues. CDR3 in amino acids: CASSLLTSGSAKNIQYF. CDR3 nucleotide sequence: TGTGCCAGCAGCTTACTCACTAGCGGGAGCGCCAAAAACATTCAGTACTTC. The full variable domain, its missing parts supplied by reference TRBV7-2 and TRBJ2-4, is GAGVSQSPSNKVTEKGKDVELRCDPISGHTALYWYRQSLGQGLEFLIYFQGNSAPDKSGLPSDRFSAERTGGSVSTLTIQRTQQEDSAVYLCASSLLTSGSAKNIQYFGAGTRLSVL.

The rearrangement joins TRBV5-5 to TRBJ1-3, with D uncertain. V lost 4 bases and J lost 0, with 8 bases in between. The CDR3 totals 14 residues. Germline V gene lookup returns CDR1 SGHKS and CDR2 YYEKEE (reference sequence). CDR3 region: CASSPQSSGNTIYF. For the CDR3, the DNA is TGTGCCAGCAGCCCACAGAGCTCTGGAAACACCATATATTTT.

V is TRBV7-2 and J is TRBJ1-1, with a weak D call TRBD1 (5 bases). The CDR3 spans 14 residues. The V end lost 5 bases, the J end lost 4 bases, and 14 bases lay between the germline ends. CDR1 and CDR2 from the germline V gene are SGHTA and FQGNSA. The CDR3 spells CASSIPGRITEAFF. CDR3 in DNA: TGTGCCAGCAGCATCCCAGGGAGGATCACTGAAGCTTTCTTT.

This sequence joins TRBV27 and TRBJ2-1, with 7 bases that match TRBD2. This CDR3 is 15 amino acids long. In germline, CDR1 is MNHEY, CDR2 SMNVEV (reference sequence). The V segment lost 7 bases and the J segment 4 bases; nucleotides outside the gene matches: 10. CDR3 nucleotides: TGTGCCAGCACCTTGACTAGCCCCTCTTACAATGAGCAGTTCTTC. As protein: CASTLTSPSYNEQFF.

This clone came up once. The chain is built from TRBV3-1 (or the pseudogene TRBV3-2) and TRBJ2-7; 7 nucleotides align to TRBD2. Germline V lookup: CDR1 LGHDT, CDR2 YNNKEL (reference sequence). This CDR3 has 14 residues. Germline trimming cut 4 bases from V and 3 bases from J; bases unmatched to any gene: 6. CDR3 protein: CASSPGTKNYEQYF. CDR3 nucleotides: TGTGCCAGCAGCCCCGGGACTAAGAACTACGAGCAGTACTTC.

The chain is built from TRBV5-5 and TRBJ1-2; no firm D call. The germline CDR1 and CDR2 sequences are SGHKS and YYEKEE (reference sequence). V lost 3 bases and J 8 bases, leaving 14 bases between the germline ends. This CDR3 spans 13 amino acids. For the CDR3, the DNA is TGTGCCAGCAGCTCTCTAGCCGGGTCGGGCTACACCTTC. Translated, it gives CASSSLAGSGYTF. Supplemented by reference TRBV5-5 and TRBJ1-2, the full variable domain reads DAGVTQSPTHLIKTRGQQVTLRCSPISGHKSVSWYQQVLGQGPQFIFQYYEKEERGRGNFPDRFSARQFPNYSSELNVNALLLGDSALYLCASSSLAGSGYTFGSGTRLTVV.

The V call is TRBV19, the J call TRBJ2-5; D is possibly TRBD1 (6 bases). CDR3 size: 13 residues. Germline V gives CDR1 LNHDA, CDR2 SQIVND (reference sequence). V dropped 5 bases and J dropped 5 bases, with 12 bases sitting between them. DNA of the CDR3: TGTGCCAGTAGTGGGGGCCGCAGGGAGACCCAGTACTTC. This codes for CASSGGRRETQYF.

This CDR3 reads CASSDELNTEAFF. As DNA, the CDR3 is TGTGCCAGCAGTGATGAGTTGAACACTGAAGCTTTCTTT. This rearrangement joins TRBV2 to TRBJ1-1; D uncertain. The CDR3 has 13 amino acids. The germline V gene has CDR1 SNHLY and CDR2 FYNNEI. V lost 3 bases, J lost 0 bases, and 5 bases lay in between. Complete variable domain (other parts from reference TRBV2 and TRBJ1-1): EPEVTQTPSHQVTQMGQEVILRCVPISNHLYFYWYRQILGQKVEFLVSFYNNEISEKSEIFDDQFSVERPDGSNFTLKIRSTKLEDSAMYFCASSDELNTEAFFGQGTRLTVV.

V gene TRBV28 combines with J gene TRBJ2-5, with D possibly TRBD1 on 5 matching bases. Per germline, CDR1 MDHEN and CDR2 SYDVKM. The CDR3 covers 15 residues. Trimming stripped 1 base from V and 0 bases from J, with 9 bases between. The CDR3 region is CASSLSNRYQETQYF. The CDR3 DNA is TGTGCCAGCAGTTTATCAAACAGGTACCAAGAGACCCAGTACTTC. Filled out from reference TRBV28 and TRBJ2-5, the complete variable domain reads DVKVTQSSRYLVKRTGEKVFLECVQDMDHENMFWYRQDPGLGLRLIYFSYDVKMKEKGDIPEGYSVSREKKERFSLILESASTNQTSMYLCASSLSNRYQETQYFGPGTRLLVL.

The chain carries TRBV7-3 and TRBJ1-2; D is undetermined. The CDR3 totals 12 residues. Germline-derived CDR1 and CDR2 are SGHTA and FQGTGA. Trimming left V 5 bases short and J 3 bases short, with 7 bases between. This CDR3 reads CASSGLHYGYTF. The DNA of the CDR3 is TGTGCCAGCAGCGGCCTCCACTATGGCTACACCTTC.

This chain uses TRBV4-2 with TRBJ1-4; unclear D gene. Trimming cost V 3 bases and J 3 bases, with 17 bases left between them. This CDR3 comprises 17 residues. CDR1 is LGHNA, CDR2 YNFKEQ, per germline. The CDR3 bases are TGTGCCAGCAGCCAGCACGCCGAAGGCGGGGCTAATGAAAAACTGTTTTTT. Amino acid sequence: CASSQHAEGGANEKLFF.

V usage is TRBV10-1 and J usage is TRBJ2-1, with a possible D match to TRBD1 (5 bases). From germline, CDR1 is WNHNN and CDR2 SYGVQD (reference sequence). The V end was cut by 10 bases, the J end by 5 bases, with 18 bases between. There are 14 residues in the CDR3. In nucleotides, the CDR3 is TGCGCCACCCCAGGGCAAGAAGTAAACAATGAGCAGTTCTTC. This codes for CATPGQEVNNEQFF.

The chain recombines TRBV19 with TRBJ1-5, with D possibly matching TRBD1 (6 bases). This CDR3 has 16 amino acids. CDR1 is LNHDA, CDR2 SQIVND, per germline (reference sequence). Trimming left V 1 base short and J 0 bases short, with 10 bases between. The CDR3 region has the DNA TGTGCCAGTAGTATAGGGTACAGGGTTAGCAATCAGCCCCAGCATTTT. It specifies CASSIGYRVSNQPQHF.

This chain connects TRBV18 to TRBJ2-5, with D unclear. Trimming removed 4 bases from V and 5 bases from J, with 11 bases in between. This CDR3 is 13 amino acids long. In germline, CDR1 is KGHSH, CDR2 LQKENI. As DNA, the CDR3 is TGTGCCAGCTCACTGGCTTCCCGCGAGACCCAGTACTTC. It is translated as CASSLASRETQYF.

This chain links TRBV27 with TRBJ2-3; 9 nucleotides line up with TRBD1. The CDR3 covers 16 residues. Trimming at V came to 6 bases and at J to 2 bases, leaving 9 bases not matched to a gene. Germline loops: CDR1 MNHEY, CDR2 SMNVEV (reference sequence). This CDR3 reads CASRKQGAALTDTQYF. CDR3 sequence (DNA): TGTGCCAGCAGGAAACAGGGGGCCGCCCTCACAGATACGCAGTATTTT.

This clone was detected once. The chain employs TRBV28 and TRBJ2-1; a weak D match, TRBD2 (6 bases). The CDR3 sequence is 14 residues long. V dropped 3 bases and J dropped 8 bases, with 14 bases sitting between them. Germline V gives CDR1 MDHEN, CDR2 SYDVKM. The CDR3 region has the DNA TGTGCCAGCAGTTTTGGGCTAGCGCCGGATGAGCAGTTCTTC. This gives the protein CASSFGLAPDEQFF.

The chain joins TRBV5-1 to TRBJ2-5; 12 nucleotides align to TRBD2. CDR1 and CDR2 from the germline V gene are SGHRS and YFSETQ. This CDR3 region has 16 residues. After removal of 1 base from V and 2 bases from J, the junction contained 3 bases not matched to a gene. In DNA, the CDR3 is TGCGCCAGCAGCTTGACTAGCGGGGGGAGGCAAGAGACCCAGTACTTC. Protein sequence: CASSLTSGGRQETQYF.

This clone was recorded once. DNA for the CDR3: TGTGCCAGCAGGATGGACACTAACTATGGCTACACCTTC. Amino acids: CASRMDTNYGYTF. The V and J genes are TRBV6-5 and TRBJ1-2; a weak D match, TRBD1 (5 bases). V lost 6 bases and J lost 0, with 8 bases in between. This CDR3 is 13 amino acids long. CDR1 MNHEY and CDR2 SVGAGI come from the germline V gene.